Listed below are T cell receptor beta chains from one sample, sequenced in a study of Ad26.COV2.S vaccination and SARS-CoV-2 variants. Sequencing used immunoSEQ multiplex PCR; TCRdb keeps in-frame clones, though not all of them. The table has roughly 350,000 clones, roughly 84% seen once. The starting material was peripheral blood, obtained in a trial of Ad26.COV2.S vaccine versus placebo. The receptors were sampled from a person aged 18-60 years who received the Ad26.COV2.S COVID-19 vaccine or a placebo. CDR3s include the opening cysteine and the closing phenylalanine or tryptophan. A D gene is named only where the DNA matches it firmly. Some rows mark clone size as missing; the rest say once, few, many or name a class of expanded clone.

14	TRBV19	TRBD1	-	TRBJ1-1	CASTWGQKNTEAFF	TGTGCCAGTACCTGGGGACAGAAGAACACTGAAGCTTTCTTT
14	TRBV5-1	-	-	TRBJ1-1	CASTLAGGDTEAFF	TGCGCCAGCACCCTGGCGGGGGGGGACACTGAAGCTTTCTTT
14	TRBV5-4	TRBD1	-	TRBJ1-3	CASTGTGAGNTIYF	TGTGCCAGTACCGGGACAGGGGCCGGAAACACCATATATTTT
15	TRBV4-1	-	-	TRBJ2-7	CASETHETGNGEQYF	TGCGCCAGCGAGACTCATGAGACAGGAAACGGCGAGCAGTACTTC
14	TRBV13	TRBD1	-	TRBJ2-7	CASSLTGIIYEQYF	TGTGCCAGCAGCTTGACAGGGATCATCTACGAGCAGTACTTC
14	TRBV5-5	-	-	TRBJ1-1	CASSLEASNTEAFF	TGTGCCAGCAGCTTGGAGGCCTCGAACACTGAAGCTTTCTTT
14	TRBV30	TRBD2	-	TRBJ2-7	CAWSGGGGSREQYF	TGTGCCTGGAGTGGGGGCGGGGGTTCTCGGGAGCAGTACTTC
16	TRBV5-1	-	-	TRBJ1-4	CASSLDRVGADEKLFF	TGCGCCAGCAGCTTGGACAGGGTTGGCGCAGATGAAAAACTGTTTTTT
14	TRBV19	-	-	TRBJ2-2	CASIGVGPTGELFF	TGTGCCAGTATCGGTGTGGGACCCACCGGGGAGCTGTTTTTT
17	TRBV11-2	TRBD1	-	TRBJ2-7	CASSLEGTGGFQYEQYF	TGTGCCAGCAGCTTAGAAGGGACAGGGGGCTTTCAATACGAGCAGTACTTC
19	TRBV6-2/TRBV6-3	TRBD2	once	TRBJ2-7	CASSYSIVMKRGDSYEQYF	TGTGCCAGCAGTTACTCGATAGTTATGAAGCGGGGTGACTCCTACGAGCAGTACTTC
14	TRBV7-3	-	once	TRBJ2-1	CASSFLLGNNEQFF	TGTGCCAGCAGCTTTCTTTTGGGGAACAATGAGCAGTTCTTC
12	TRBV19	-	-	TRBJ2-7	CASSKGVYEQYF	TGTGCCAGTAGTAAGGGGGTCTACGAGCAGTACTTC
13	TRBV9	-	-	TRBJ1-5	CASSAGRDQPQHF	TGTGCCAGCAGCGCAGGTAGGGATCAGCCCCAGCATTTT
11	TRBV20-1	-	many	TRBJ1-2	CSALDGYGYTF	TGCAGTGCCCTCGACGGCTATGGCTACACCTTC
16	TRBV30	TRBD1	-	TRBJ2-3	CAWSPSTGGFADTQYF	TGTGCCTGGAGTCCCTCGACAGGGGGCTTCGCAGATACGCAGTATTTT
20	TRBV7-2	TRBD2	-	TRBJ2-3	CASSLAPGLASLTSTDTQYF	TGTGCCAGCAGCTTAGCCCCGGGACTAGCGAGCCTTACTAGCACAGATACGCAGTATTTT
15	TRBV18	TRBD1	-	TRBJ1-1	CASSPSQGGSTEAFF	TGTGCCAGCTCACCATCCCAGGGGGGAAGCACTGAAGCTTTCTTT
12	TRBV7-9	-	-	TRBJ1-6	CASSPGGSPLHF	TGTGCCAGCAGCCCCGGGGGATCACCCCTCCACTTT
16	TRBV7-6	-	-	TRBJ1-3	CASTSLDRAPGNTIYF	TGTGCCAGCACCAGCCTCGACAGAGCTCCTGGAAACACCATATATTTT
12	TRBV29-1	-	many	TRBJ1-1	CSVEALNTEAFF	TGCAGCGTTGAAGCCCTGAACACTGAAGCTTTCTTT
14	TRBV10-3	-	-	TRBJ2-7	CAISGAGGRYEQYF	TGTGCCATCAGTGGGGCAGGGGGGAGGTACGAGCAGTACTTC
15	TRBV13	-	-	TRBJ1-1	CASSSEQLMNTEAFF	TGTGCCAGCAGCTCAGAACAGCTAATGAACACTGAAGCTTTCTTT
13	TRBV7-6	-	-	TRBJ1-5	CASSSQRGQPQHF	TGTGCCAGCAGCTCTCAAAGGGGGCAGCCCCAGCATTTT
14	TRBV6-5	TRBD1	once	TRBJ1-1	CASRKGTANTEAFF	TGTGCCAGCAGGAAAGGGACAGCGAACACTGAAGCTTTCTTT
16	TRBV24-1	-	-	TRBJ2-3	CATSDPRARGADTQYF	TGTGCCACCAGTGATCCTCGTGCCAGGGGGGCAGATACGCAGTATTTT
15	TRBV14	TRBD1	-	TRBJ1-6	CASSQVDRGNSPLHF	TGTGCCAGCAGCCAAGTGGACAGGGGGAACTCACCCCTCCACTTT
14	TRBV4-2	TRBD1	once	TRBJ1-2	CASSQASTGADYTF	TGTGCCAGCAGCCAGGCATCTACAGGGGCCGACTACACCTTC
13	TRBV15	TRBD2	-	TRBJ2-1	CATRGAGGNEQFF	TGTGCCACCAGAGGAGCGGGGGGGAATGAGCAGTTCTTC
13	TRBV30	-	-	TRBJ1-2	CAWSHEWEGGYTF	TGTGCCTGGAGTCATGAATGGGAAGGTGGCTACACCTTC
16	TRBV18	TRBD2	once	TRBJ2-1	CASSTRLAGGYNEQFF	TGTGCCAGCTCAACAAGACTAGCGGGGGGGTACAATGAGCAGTTCTTC
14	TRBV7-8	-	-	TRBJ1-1	CASSKQGSYTEAFF	TGTGCCAGCAGCAAGCAGGGTAGTTACACTGAAGCTTTCTTT
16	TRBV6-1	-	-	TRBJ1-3	CASSARRAQSGNTIYF	TGTGCCAGCAGTGCACGCCGGGCCCAGTCTGGAAACACCATATATTTT
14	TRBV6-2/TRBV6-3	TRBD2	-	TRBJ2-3	CASSRAGRTDTQYF	TGTGCCAGCAGCCGAGCGGGGCGAACAGATACGCAGTATTTT
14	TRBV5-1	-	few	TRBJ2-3	CASRRDAYTDTQYF	TGCGCCAGCCGCCGGGACGCCTACACAGATACGCAGTATTTT
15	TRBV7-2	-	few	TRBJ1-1	CASSRFRSQNTEAFF	TGTGCCAGCAGCCGTTTTAGGAGCCAGAACACTGAAGCTTTCTTT
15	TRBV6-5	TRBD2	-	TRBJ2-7	CASTNLGAGGREQYF	TGTGCCAGCACCAACCTGGGAGCGGGGGGGCGTGAGCAGTACTTC
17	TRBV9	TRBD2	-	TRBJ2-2	CASSVGAAGGPTGELFF	TGTGCCAGCAGCGTAGGGGCAGCGGGGGGACCTACCGGGGAGCTGTTTTTT
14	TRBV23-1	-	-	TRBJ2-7	CASSPARELYEQYF	TGCGCCAGCAGTCCGGCCAGGGAGCTCTACGAGCAGTACTTC
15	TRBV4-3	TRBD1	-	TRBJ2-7	CASSQTGQGSYEQYF	TGCGCCAGCAGCCAAACGGGACAGGGCTCCTACGAGCAGTACTTC
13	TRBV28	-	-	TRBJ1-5	CASSPRYNQPQHF	TGTGCCAGCAGTCCTCGGTATAATCAGCCCCAGCATTTT
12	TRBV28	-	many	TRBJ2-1	CASSPKLTEQFF	TGTGCCAGCAGTCCCAAGCTCACTGAGCAGTTCTTC
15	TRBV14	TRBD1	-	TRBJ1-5	CASSQGTTGYQPQHF	TGTGCCAGCAGCCAAGGGACGACAGGGTATCAGCCCCAGCATTTT
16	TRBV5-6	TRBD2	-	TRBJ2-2	CASNFMAGLETGELFF	TGTGCCAGCAACTTCATGGCGGGACTAGAAACCGGGGAGCTGTTTTTT
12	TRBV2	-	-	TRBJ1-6	CASSQQNSPLHF	TGTGCCAGCAGTCAACAGAATTCACCCCTCCACTTT
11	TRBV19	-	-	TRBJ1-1	CASRQNTEAFF	TGTGCCAGTAGACAGAACACTGAAGCTTTCTTT
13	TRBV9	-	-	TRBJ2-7	CASSARGGGAQYF	TGTGCCAGCAGCGCCCGGGGAGGGGGCGCGCAGTACTTC
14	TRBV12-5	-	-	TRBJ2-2	CASGIDRLGGELFF	TGTGCTAGTGGTATCGACAGGTTGGGCGGGGAGCTGTTTTTT
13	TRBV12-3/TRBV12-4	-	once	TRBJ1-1	CASSPTMNTEAFF	TGTGCCAGCAGTCCAACAATGAACACTGAAGCTTTCTTT
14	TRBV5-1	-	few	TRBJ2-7	CASSPGQGPYEQYF	TGCGCCAGCAGCCCTGGGCAGGGGCCCTACGAGCAGTACTTC
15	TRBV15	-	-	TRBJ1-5	CATSRGRDSNQPQHF	TGTGCCACCAGCAGAGGCAGGGATAGCAATCAGCCCCAGCATTTT
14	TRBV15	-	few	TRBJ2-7	CATSRDLAAYEQYF	TGTGCCACCAGCAGAGATCTTGCTGCTTACGAGCAGTACTTC
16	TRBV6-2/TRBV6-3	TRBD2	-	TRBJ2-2	CASSPGTGGAPGELFF	TGTGCCAGCAGTCCCGGTACGGGGGGGGCCCCCGGGGAGCTGTTTTTT
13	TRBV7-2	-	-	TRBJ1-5	CASSRGWVQPQHF	TGTGCCAGCAGCAGGGGGTGGGTTCAGCCCCAGCATTTT
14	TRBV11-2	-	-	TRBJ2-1	CASSLGSVSQEQFF	TGTGCCAGCAGCTTAGGATCGGTCTCCCAGGAGCAGTTCTTC
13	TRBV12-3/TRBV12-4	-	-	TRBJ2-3	CASSLEGPDTQYF	TGTGCCAGCAGTTTAGAGGGACCGGATACGCAGTATTTT
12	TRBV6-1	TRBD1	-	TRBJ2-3	CASSEGQVTQYF	TGTGCCAGCAGTGAGGGACAGGTGACGCAGTATTTT
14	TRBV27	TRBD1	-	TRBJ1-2	CASSLSGQGNGYTF	TGTGCCAGCAGTTTATCGGGACAGGGTAATGGCTACACCTTC
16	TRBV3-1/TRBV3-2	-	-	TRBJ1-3	CASSFRPGRSGNTIYF	TGTGCCAGCAGCTTCCGTCCCGGGCGTTCTGGAAACACCATATATTTT